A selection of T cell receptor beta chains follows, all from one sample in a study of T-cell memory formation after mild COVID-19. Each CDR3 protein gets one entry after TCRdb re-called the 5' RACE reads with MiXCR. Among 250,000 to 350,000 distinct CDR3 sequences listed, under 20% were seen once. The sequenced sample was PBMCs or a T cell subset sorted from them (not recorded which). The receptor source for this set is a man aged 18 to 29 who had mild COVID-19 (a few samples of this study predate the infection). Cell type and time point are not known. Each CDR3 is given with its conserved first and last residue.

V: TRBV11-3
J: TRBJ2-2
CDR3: CASSLDPGETGELFF

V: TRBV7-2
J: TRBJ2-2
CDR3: CASSLAMLAVGELFF

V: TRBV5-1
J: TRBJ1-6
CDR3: CASTVDRGHSPLHF

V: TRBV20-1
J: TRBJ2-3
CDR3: CSARDLGLSTDTQYF

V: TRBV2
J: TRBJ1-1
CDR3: CASSGRQGSAEAFF

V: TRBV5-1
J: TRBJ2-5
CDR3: CASGQTVQETQYF

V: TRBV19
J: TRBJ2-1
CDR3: CASSIRDGGQFF

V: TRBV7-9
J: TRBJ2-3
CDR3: CASSLSSGADTQYF

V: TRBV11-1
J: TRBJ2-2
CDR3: CASSLRLRNTGELFF

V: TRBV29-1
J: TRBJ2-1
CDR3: CSVAQGTSYNEQFF

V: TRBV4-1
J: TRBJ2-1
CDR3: CASSHTQGAVRNEQFF

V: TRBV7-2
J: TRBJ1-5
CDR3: CASSPRTGSNQPQHF

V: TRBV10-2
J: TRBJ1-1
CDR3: CASSGEGGTEAFF

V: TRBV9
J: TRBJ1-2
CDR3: CASSVGVGNGYTF

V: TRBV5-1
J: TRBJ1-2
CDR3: CASSRSGFDGYTF

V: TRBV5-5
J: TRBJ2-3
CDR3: CASSIPRGTTDTQYF

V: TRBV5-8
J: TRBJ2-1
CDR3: CASSKKRHSSYNEQFF

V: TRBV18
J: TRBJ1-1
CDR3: CASYQTENTEAFF

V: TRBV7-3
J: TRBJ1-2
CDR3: CASSLRGQDRNGYTF

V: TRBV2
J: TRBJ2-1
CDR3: CASGRAINEQFF

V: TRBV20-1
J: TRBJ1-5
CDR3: CSARAGGRPQHF

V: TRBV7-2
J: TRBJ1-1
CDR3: CASSQGGARTEAFF

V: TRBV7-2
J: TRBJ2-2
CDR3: CASSLVAVRGGPGELFF

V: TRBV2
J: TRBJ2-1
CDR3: CASSGGATFEQFF

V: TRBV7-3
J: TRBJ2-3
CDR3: CASSFNSGGASMDTQYF

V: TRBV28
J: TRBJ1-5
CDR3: CASSFGERPQHF

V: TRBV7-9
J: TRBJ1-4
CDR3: CASRFHGQGVFGKLFF

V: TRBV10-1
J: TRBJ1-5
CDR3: CASSENGHQPQHF

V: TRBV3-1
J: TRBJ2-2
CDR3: CASSQGTGKLFF

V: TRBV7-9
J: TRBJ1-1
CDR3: CASSLSQGKAFF

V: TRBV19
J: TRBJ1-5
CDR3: CASSMGQYANQPQHF

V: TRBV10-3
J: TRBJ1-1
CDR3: CAIGLNTEAFF

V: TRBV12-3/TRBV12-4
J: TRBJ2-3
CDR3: CASSFSAVSTDTQYF

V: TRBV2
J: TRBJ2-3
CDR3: CASSPAGWKDTQYF

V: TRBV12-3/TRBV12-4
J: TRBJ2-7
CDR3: CASNSGGFEQYF

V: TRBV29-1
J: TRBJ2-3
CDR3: CIRGAVIDTQYF

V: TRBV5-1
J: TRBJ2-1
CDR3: CASSLGGRAGHEQFF

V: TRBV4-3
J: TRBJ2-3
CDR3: CASSPKPGASTDTQYF

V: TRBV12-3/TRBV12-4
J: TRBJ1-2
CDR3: CASSIDQGHLESYGYTF

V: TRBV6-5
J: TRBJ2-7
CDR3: CASSYSGNYEQYF

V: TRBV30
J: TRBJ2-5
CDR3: CAWSEQETQYF

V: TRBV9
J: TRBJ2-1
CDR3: CASSVAGGGEQFF

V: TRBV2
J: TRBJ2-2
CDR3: CASSEEVGPGELFF

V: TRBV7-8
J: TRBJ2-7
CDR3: CASSLDGTGGRHF

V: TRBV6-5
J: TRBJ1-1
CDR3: CASNTPGTKEAFF

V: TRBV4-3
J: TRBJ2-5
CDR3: CASSRYPSGLAGEETQYF

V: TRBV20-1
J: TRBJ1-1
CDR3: CSAANRDRNPNTEAFF

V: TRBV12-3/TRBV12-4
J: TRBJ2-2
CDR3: CASSFWTGPSNTGELFF

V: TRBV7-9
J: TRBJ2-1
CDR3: CASSSALTNEQFF

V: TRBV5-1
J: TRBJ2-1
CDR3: CASSFSEGGWNEQFF

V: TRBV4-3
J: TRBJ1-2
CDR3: CASSQDPASGYTF

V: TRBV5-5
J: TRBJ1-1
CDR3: CASSFHRTGGNTEAFF

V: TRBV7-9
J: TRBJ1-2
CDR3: CASSSPAQGYGYTF

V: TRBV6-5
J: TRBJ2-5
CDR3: CASSYSIGRDGETQYF

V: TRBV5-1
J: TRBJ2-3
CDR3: CASSILAGGGTDTQYF

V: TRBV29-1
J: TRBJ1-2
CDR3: CSAGMGTGGEASPYGYTF

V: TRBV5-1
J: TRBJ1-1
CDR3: CASRGTVMNTEAFF

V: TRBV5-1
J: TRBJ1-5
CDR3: CASREGGAYNQPQHF

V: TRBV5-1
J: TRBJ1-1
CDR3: CASSTDGQGGTEAFF